Detailed here is one T cell receptor (beta chain). No antigen is known for it. The PCR ran on 60 Vbeta and 13 Jbeta primers. Sequencing used immunoSEQ multiplex PCR; TCRdb keeps in-frame clones, though not all of them. Found here are around 120,000 clones, around 80% of them singletons; the top ten hold 2% to 3%. This sample is part of a study of cytomegalovirus exposure and HLA in healthy donors. CDR1 is GTSNPN and CDR2 is SVGIG in the germline V gene (reference sequence). Trimming removed 4 bases at V and 10 bases at J, with 28 bases between. The CDR3 loop spans 16 amino acids. Findings of the study overall: It was in a later analysis that TCR association rates were seen to vary by HLA locus, highest for DRB1 and lowest for HLA-C. Some TCR beta chains (around 160 of them) were listed as cytomegalovirus-associated.

J is TRBJ1-1 and V is TRBV30; D uncertain. The material sequenced was PBMCs. This clonotype was sampled from a man aged 45 to 65 in good health and CMV-seronegative. The CDR3 DNA sequence: TGTGCCTGGACCCCAGGCGCGACTTTGGAGGGCCCTAGAGCTTTCTTT. The encoded protein is CAWTPGATLEGPRAFF.